The 27 T cell receptor beta chains presented below share a single source sample, sequenced in a study of STAT5B mutations in CD4+ large granular lymphocyte leukemia. This table comes from immunoSEQ multiplex PCR, and its TCRdb copy is limited to in-frame clones, with some not included. The profile shows around 2,000 clones, around nine tenths of them singletons. Sequenced material: PBMCs. These receptors were taken from a woman in her sixties or seventies with CD4+ T-cell large granular lymphocyte leukemia.

This clone was picked up one time. This chain uses TRBV6-5 with TRBJ1-2; D possibly corresponds to TRBD1 (5 bases). The CDR3 contains 14 residues. Germline V gene data show CDR1 as MNHEY and CDR2 as SVGAGI. The V gene lost 2 bases and the J gene lost 2 bases, with 9 bases spanning the gap. This CDR3 reads CASSYAAGNYGYTF. CDR3 in DNA: TGTGCCAGCAGTTACGCGGCAGGGAACTATGGCTACACCTTC.

J is TRBJ1-2 and V is TRBV9; TRBD1 aligns across 7 bases. Germline V gene sequence: CDR1 SGDLS, CDR2 YYNGEE. This CDR3 is 13 amino acids long. With 5 bases clipped from V and 7 bases from J, the junction kept 8 bases outside the gene matches. The CDR3 DNA reads as TGTGCCAGCAGGGACCGGGACAGTATTGGCTACACCTTC. It yields the protein CASRDRDSIGYTF.

DNA of the CDR3: TGTGCCAGCAGCTTAGCTAGGGACAACTATGGCTACACCTTC. This translates into CASSLARDNYGYTF. J is TRBJ1-2 and V is TRBV7-8, with D perhaps TRBD1 (5 bases). In germline, CDR1 is SGHVS, CDR2 FQNEAQ. The V gene lost 0 bases and the J gene lost 2 bases, with 7 bases spanning the gap. The CDR3 consists of 14 residues.

The chain joins TRBV19 to TRBJ1-4; D gene ambiguous. The ends were cut back, 3 bases at V and 0 bases at J, with 17 bases in the middle. The CDR3 extends over 18 amino acids. Germline V lookup: CDR1 LNHDA, CDR2 SQIVND (reference sequence). CDR3 DNA sequence: TGTGCCAGTAGTATGTACGCTCAAAGGGTCGCAACTAATGAAAAACTGTTTTTT. Amino acids: CASSMYAQRVATNEKLFF. Based on the CDR3 plus reference TRBV19 and TRBJ1-4, the full variable domain is DGGITQSPKYLFRKEGQNVTLSCEQNLNHDAMYWYRQDPGQGLRLIYYSQIVNDFQKGDIAEGYSVSREKKESFPLTVTSAQKNPTAFYLCASSMYAQRVATNEKLFFGSGTQLSVL.

This sequence joins TRBV30 and TRBJ1-2; TRBD1 is a possible D gene (5 bases). CDR1 and CDR2 (germline): GTSNPN, SVGIG (reference sequence). V was clipped by 0 bases and J by 8 bases, with 10 bases between them. The CDR3 runs 12 residues. CDR3 bases: TGTGCCTGGAGTGTACCAGGGAGAGGCTACACCTTC. This translates into CAWSVPGRGYTF.

The chain links TRBV5-1 to TRBJ2-5, with 7 bases that match TRBD1. The J segment lost 2 bases and the V segment lost 1 base, leaving 5 bases of the junction unmatched. This CDR3 region has 15 residues. Looked up from germline, CDR1 is SGHRS and CDR2 is YFSETQ. CDR3 nucleotides: TGCGCCAGCAGCTTGACAGGGGACCCGCAAGAGACCCAGTACTTC. Amino acid sequence: CASSLTGDPQETQYF. Full variable domain (rest looked up from reference TRBV5-1 and TRBJ2-5): KAGVTQTPRYLIKTRGQQVTLSCSPISGHRSVSWYQQTPGQGLQFLFEYFSETQRNKGNFPGRFSGRQFSNSRSEMNVSTLELGDSALYLCASSLTGDPQETQYFGPGTRLLVL.

V and J are TRBV30 and TRBJ1-1; a weak D match, TRBD1 (5 bases). CDR1 is GTSNPN, CDR2 SVGIG, per germline (reference sequence). Trimming removed 3 bases from V and 7 bases from J, with 12 bases in between. This CDR3 is built from 12 residues. CDR3 loop: CAWSYGGDEAFF. Written as DNA, the CDR3 is TGTGCCTGGAGCTACGGGGGGGATGAAGCTTTCTTT.

The V call is TRBV28, the J call TRBJ1-4; D not resolved. CDR1 is MDHEN, CDR2 SYDVKM, per germline. CDR3 length: 14 residues. V was pared by 3 bases and J by 4 bases, with 9 bases between. CDR3 protein: CASSLGQSNEKLFF. The CDR3 DNA reads TGTGCCAGCAGTTTGGGTCAGAGTAATGAAAAACTGTTTTTT.

V is TRBV7-8 and J is TRBJ2-5; no firm D call. The V end lost 4 bases, the J end lost 4 bases, and 10 bases lay between the germline ends. Germline CDR1 SGHVS, CDR2 FQNEAQ. This CDR3 comprises 13 residues. DNA for the CDR3: TGTGCCAGCAGCTCGGCCCAGGCAGAGACCCAGTACTTC. It is translated as CASSSAQAETQYF.

The V and J genes are TRBV7-3 and TRBJ1-2; D call uncertain. Between the trimmed V and J ends, which lost 3 bases and 8 bases, there was a span of 7 bases. CDR1 and CDR2 from the germline V gene are SGHTA and FQGTGA. CDR3 length: 11 amino acids. The CDR3 DNA sequence: TGTGCCAGCAGCTTTTATTTAGGCTACACCTTC. The encoded protein is CASSFYLGYTF.

The rearrangement uses TRBV5-1 and TRBJ2-3, with 8 bases matching TRBD2. This CDR3 has 16 residues. Germline CDR1 and CDR2: SGHRS and YFSETQ. Losses at the gene ends were 0 bases for V and 1 base for J; bases not matched to a gene: 4. CDR3 region: CASSLVPSGRTDTQYF. CDR3 DNA sequence: TGCGCCAGCAGCTTGGTTCCTAGCGGGCGCACAGATACGCAGTATTTT.

The V and J genes are TRBV15 and TRBJ2-5; D call uncertain. Between the trimmed V and J ends, which lost 1 base and 4 bases, there was a span of 19 bases. Germline V CDR1 and CDR2: LNHNV, YYDKDF (reference sequence). The CDR3 has 17 amino acids. This CDR3 reads CATSRVGPILRRETQYF. The CDR3, as DNA: TGTGCCACCAGCAGAGTAGGTCCGATCCTGAGGCGAGAGACCCAGTACTTC.

The chain is built from TRBV6-1 and TRBJ2-3; 8 bases line up with TRBD2. Germline lookup yields CDR1 MNHNS and CDR2 SASEGT. The CDR3 consists of 13 residues. Unmatched junction bases numbered 8, after V lost 9 bases and J lost 6 bases. The CDR3 coding sequence is TGTGCCAGTGCCTCGGGGGGGGTGGATACGCAGTATTTT. Its protein product is CASASGGVDTQYF.

This clone was recorded once. The chain carries TRBV5-8 and TRBJ2-3; D uncertain. This CDR3 is built from 14 residues. With 0 bases removed from V and 8 bases from J, the gap between germline ends came to 13 bases. The germline gives CDR1 SGHTS, CDR2 YDEGEE. The CDR3 nucleotides are TGTGCCAGCAGCTTGGTCCAACACCGTGGTACGCAGTATTTT. Translated: CASSLVQHRGTQYF. The full variable domain, completed using reference TRBV5-8 and TRBJ2-3, is EAGVTQSPTHLIKTRGQQATLRCSPISGHTSVYWYQQALGLGLQFLLWYDEGEERNRGNFPPRFSGRQFPNYSSELNVNALELEDSALYLCASSLVQHRGTQYFGPGTRLTVL.

This sequence joins TRBV10-3 and TRBJ2-1, with 12 bases lining up with TRBD2. This CDR3 is 15 amino acids long. Germline CDR1 is ENHRY and CDR2 is SYGVKD. V shed 2 bases, J shed 5 bases, and the junction held 1 base outside the gene matches. The chain's CDR3 is CAISETSGGNNEQFF. The CDR3 nucleotides read TGTGCCATCAGTGAGACTAGCGGGGGGAACAATGAGCAGTTCTTC.

This clone was counted a few times. V gene TRBV27 combines with J gene TRBJ1-1; 7 nucleotides line up with TRBD1. Germline trimming cut 6 bases from V and 1 base from J; bases unmatched to any gene: 2. The V gene's germline CDR1 is MNHEY and CDR2 SMNVEV (reference sequence). The CDR3 consists of 13 residues. As DNA, the CDR3 is TGTGCCAGCAGACAGGGGCGGAACACTGAAGCTTTCTTT. It specifies CASRQGRNTEAFF.

The V call is TRBV29-1, the J call TRBJ2-3; TRBD2 is a possible D gene (6 bases). The germline CDR1 and CDR2 sequences are SQVTM and ANQGSEA. This CDR3 contains 12 residues. V was pared by 6 bases and J by 0 bases, with 7 bases between. The CDR3 reads CSVGTSTDTQYF. The CDR3 region has the DNA TGCAGCGTAGGGACTAGCACAGATACGCAGTATTTT.

This chain joins TRBV27 and TRBJ1-2; D is unclear. V shed 7 bases and J shed 4 bases, with 13 bases lying between them. Looked up from germline, CDR1 is MNHEY and CDR2 is SMNVEV (reference sequence). The CDR3 is 13 amino acids. The CDR3 DNA is TGTGCCAGCACCCCTGGACCCTCCTATGGCTACACCTTC. This translates into CASTPGPSYGYTF.

This chain uses TRBV28 with TRBJ1-1, with D possibly being TRBD1 (5 bases). The V gene's germline CDR1 is MDHEN and CDR2 SYDVKM. V was cut by 0 bases and J by 4 bases, with 15 bases left in between. This CDR3 comprises 16 residues. The CDR3, as DNA: TGTGCCAGCAGTTTATGGGGGGTCGCAGGGCGCACTGAAGCTTTCTTT. Translation gives CASSLWGVAGRTEAFF.

This clone turned up a few times. The chain uses TRBV11-2 and TRBJ2-3; TRBD2 aligns across 8 bases. Germline CDR1 reads SGHAT; CDR2 reads FQNNGV. Trimming removed 3 bases from V and 3 bases from J; junction bases left unmatched: 5. The CDR3 length is 15 residues. The CDR3 DNA sequence: TGTGCCAGCAGCTTCGGGACTAGAAAAACAGATACGCAGTATTTT. Protein: CASSFGTRKTDTQYF.

The chain has TRBV7-6 and TRBJ2-7; 7 bases fit TRBD2. V shed 1 base, J shed 5 bases, and the junction held 8 bases outside the gene matches. The germline gives CDR1 SGHVS, CDR2 FNYEAQ. The CDR3 sequence is 15 residues long. CDR3 in amino acids: CASSLGGGYGDEQYF. The CDR3 coding sequence is TGTGCCAGCAGCTTAGGCGGGGGTTATGGTGACGAGCAGTACTTC.

V gene TRBV5-4 combines with J gene TRBJ2-7, with TRBD2 identical over 12 bases. The CDR3 totals 16 residues. Unmatched junction bases numbered 7, after V lost 4 bases and J lost 2 bases. Germline V gene lookup returns CDR1 SGHNT and CDR2 YYREEE (reference sequence). CDR3: CASSPGSSGGAYEQYF. The CDR3 DNA reads as TGTGCCAGCAGCCCCGGCTCTAGCGGGGGGGCCTACGAGCAGTACTTC.

To note about this clone: Sequence at one end of the junction differs from germline and may be a read error. DNA of the CDR3: TGTGCCAGCAGTCCGAGACTATCCTCCGAGCAGTACTTC. Amino acids: CASSPRLSSEQYF. The V call is TRBV2, the J call TRBJ2-7; a possible D gene is TRBD2 (5 bases). Germline assignment: CDR1 SNHLY and CDR2 FYNNEI. The CDR3 sequence is 13 residues long.

The V call is TRBV6-1, the J call TRBJ1-1; D might be TRBD1 (5 bases). Germline V lookup: CDR1 MNHNS, CDR2 SASEGT. Trimming took off 6 bases at V and 6 bases at J, with 14 bases between the two ends. There are 13 residues in the CDR3. CDR3 bases: TGTGCCAGCAGCCTCCTCGGGGGAGCTGAAGCTTTCTTT. Protein: CASSLLGGAEAFF.

The chain's CDR3 is CASRDRLSNQPQHF. The DNA for the CDR3 is TGTGCCAGCAGGGATAGACTTAGCAATCAGCCCCAGCATTTT. The rearrangement links TRBV6-1 to TRBJ1-5; D remains ambiguous. Trimming pared 6 bases from V and 0 bases from J, leaving 9 bases between. Germline-derived CDR1 and CDR2 are MNHNS and SASEGT. CDR3 size: 14 residues.

The chain uses TRBV7-7 and TRBJ2-2; weak D call: TRBD1 (6 bases). From germline, CDR1 is SSHAT and CDR2 FNYEAQ (reference sequence). There are 16 residues in the CDR3. With 5 bases removed from V and 0 bases from J, the gap between germline ends came to 13 bases. CDR3 DNA: TGTGCCAGCAGCCCACGGACAGCGTCGAACACCGGGGAGCTGTTTTTT. Its translation is CASSPRTASNTGELFF.

The rearrangement uses TRBV18 and TRBJ1-1; D is unresolved. The V end lost 4 bases, the J end lost 1 base, and 7 bases lay between the germline ends. The CDR3 consists of 13 residues. The germline CDR1 and CDR2 sequences are KGHSH and LQKENI. DNA for the CDR3: TGTGCCAGCTCACAGGATTCGAACACTGAAGCTTTCTTT. The encoded protein is CASSQDSNTEAFF.